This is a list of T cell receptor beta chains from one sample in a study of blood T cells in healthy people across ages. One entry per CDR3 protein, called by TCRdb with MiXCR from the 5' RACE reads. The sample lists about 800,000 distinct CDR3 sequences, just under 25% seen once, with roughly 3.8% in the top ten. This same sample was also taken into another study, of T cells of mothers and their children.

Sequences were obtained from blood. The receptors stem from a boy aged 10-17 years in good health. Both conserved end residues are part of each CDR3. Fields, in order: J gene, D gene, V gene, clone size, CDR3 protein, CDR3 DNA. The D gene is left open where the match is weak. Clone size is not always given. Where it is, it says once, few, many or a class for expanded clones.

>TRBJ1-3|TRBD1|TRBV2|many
CASSFRGQGLISGNTIYF
TGTGCCAGCAGTTTCCGAGGACAGGGATTAATCTCTGGAAACACCATATATTTT
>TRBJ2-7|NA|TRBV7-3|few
CASSPFGGSPYEQYF
TGTGCCAGCAGCCCCTTTGGGGGAAGTCCCTACGAGCAGTACTTC
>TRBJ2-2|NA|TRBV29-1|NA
CSVEGAGSNAGELFF
TGCAGCGTTGAAGGGGCGGGCAGCAACGCCGGGGAGCTGTTTTTT
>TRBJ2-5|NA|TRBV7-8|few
CASSLDTPTQYF
TGTGCCAGCAGCTTAGACACCCCGACCCAGTACTTC
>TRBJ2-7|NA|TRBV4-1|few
CASSPNSAYEQYF
TGCGCCAGCAGCCCGAACAGCGCCTACGAGCAGTACTTC
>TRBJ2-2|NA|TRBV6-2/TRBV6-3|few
CASSYLVQNTGELFF
TGTGCCAGCAGTTACCTGGTCCAGAACACCGGGGAGCTGTTTTTT
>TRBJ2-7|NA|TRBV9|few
CASSAFGYEQYF
TGTGCCAGCAGCGCTTTTGGCTACGAGCAGTACTTC
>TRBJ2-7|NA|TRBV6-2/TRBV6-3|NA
CASSYWGVSYEQYF
TGTGCCAGCAGTTACTGGGGGGTCTCCTACGAGCAGTACTTC
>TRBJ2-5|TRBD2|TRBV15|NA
CATSTGLAGAIQETQHF
TGTGCCACCAGCACGGGACTAGCGGGGGCCATCCAAGAGACCCAGCACTTC
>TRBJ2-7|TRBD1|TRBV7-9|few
CASSFGVGTDYEQYF
TGTGCCAGCAGCTTTGGAGTGGGGACAGACTACGAGCAGTACTTC
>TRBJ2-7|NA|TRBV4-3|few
CASSQDRVHEQYF
TGCGCCAGCAGCCAAGACAGGGTCCACGAGCAGTACTTC
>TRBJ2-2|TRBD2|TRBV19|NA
CASTGLAPNTGELFF
TGTGCCAGTACGGGACTAGCGCCGAACACCGGGGAGCTGTTTTTT
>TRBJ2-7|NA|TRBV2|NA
CASRNYEQYF
TGTGCCAGCAGGAACTACGAGCAGTACTTC
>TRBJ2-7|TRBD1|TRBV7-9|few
CASSWGQGNNEQYF
TGTGCCAGCAGCTGGGGACAGGGTAACAACGAGCAGTACTTC
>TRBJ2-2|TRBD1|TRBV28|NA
CASRFEGQGASTGELFF
TGTGCCAGCAGATTCGAAGGACAGGGGGCGAGCACCGGGGAGCTGTTTTTT
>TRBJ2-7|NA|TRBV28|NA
CASSPTGPGDEQYF
TGTGCCAGCAGTCCGACAGGCCCCGGCGACGAGCAGTACTTC
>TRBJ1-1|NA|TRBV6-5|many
CASSYSLGTEAFF
TGTGCCAGCAGTTACTCACTGGGGACTGAAGCTTTCTTT
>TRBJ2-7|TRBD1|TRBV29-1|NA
CSVDVAGGNEQYF
TGCAGCGTTGATGTGGCAGGGGGCAACGAGCAGTACTTC
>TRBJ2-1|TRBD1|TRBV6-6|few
CASSYIPDRGEFF
TGTGCCAGCAGTTACATACCGGACAGGGGGGAGTTCTTC
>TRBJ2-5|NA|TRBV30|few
CAWSAGQETQYF
TGTGCCTGGAGCGCAGGCCAAGAGACCCAGTACTTC
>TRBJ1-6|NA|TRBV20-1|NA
CSARDRGTPFLPLHF
TGCAGTGCTAGAGATCGTGGGACCCCGTTTTTACCCCTCCACTTT
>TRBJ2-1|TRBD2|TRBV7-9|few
CASSLAQKTSGNWNEQFF
TGTGCCAGCAGCTTAGCTCAAAAGACTAGCGGGAATTGGAATGAGCAGTTCTTC
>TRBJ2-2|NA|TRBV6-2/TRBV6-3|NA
CASSLVSGSGRELFF
TGTGCCAGCAGTTTGGTTTCGGGGTCCGGCCGGGAGCTGTTTTTT
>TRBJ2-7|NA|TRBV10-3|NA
CAISGGGGRDYEQYF
TGTGCCATCAGTGGGGGAGGCGGCAGGGACTACGAGCAGTACTTC
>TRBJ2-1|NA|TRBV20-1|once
CSAHGTRSYNEQFF
TGCAGTGCTCACGGGACTCGCTCCTACAATGAGCAGTTCTTC
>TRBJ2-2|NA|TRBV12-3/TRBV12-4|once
CASDEAGNTGELFF
TGTGCCAGCGATGAGGCAGGGAACACCGGGGAGCTGTTTTTT
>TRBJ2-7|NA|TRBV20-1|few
CSAGRSYEQYF
TGCAGTGCTGGTCGGTCCTACGAGCAGTACTTC
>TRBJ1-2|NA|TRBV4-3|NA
CASSQDFGSTNYGYTF
TGCGCCAGCAGCCAAGATTTCGGGAGTACTAACTATGGCTACACCTTC
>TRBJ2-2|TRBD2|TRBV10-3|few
CAINGLATDANTGELFF
TGTGCCATCAACGGACTAGCGACAGACGCGAACACCGGGGAGCTGTTTTTT
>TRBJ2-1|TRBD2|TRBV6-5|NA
CASATSETPSSYNEQFF
TGTGCCAGCGCAACTAGCGAGACACCGAGCTCCTACAATGAGCAGTTCTTC
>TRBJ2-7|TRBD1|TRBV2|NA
CASSGTGESSYEQYF
TGTGCCAGCAGTGGGACAGGGGAAAGCTCCTACGAGCAGTACTTC
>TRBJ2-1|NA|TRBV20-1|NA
CSAREGGPTIYNEQFF
TGCAGTGCTAGAGAGGGCGGACCCACTATTTACAATGAGCAGTTCTTC
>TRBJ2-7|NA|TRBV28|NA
CASSLGRTPRTYEQYF
TGTGCCAGCAGTTTAGGCAGGACCCCAAGGACCTACGAGCAGTACTTC
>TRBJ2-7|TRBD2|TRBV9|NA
CASSPGGSGGTSYEQYF
TGTGCCAGCAGCCCAGGGGGTAGCGGGGGGACCTCCTACGAGCAGTACTTC
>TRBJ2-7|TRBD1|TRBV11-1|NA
CASSISWTGGTAGSGYEQYF
TGTGCCAGCAGCATATCATGGACAGGGGGCACGGCGGGTAGTGGCTACGAGCAGTACTTC
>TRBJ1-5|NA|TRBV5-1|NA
CASSRTPDVGQPQHF
TGCGCCAGCAGCCGGACCCCGGACGTTGGTCAGCCCCAGCATTTT
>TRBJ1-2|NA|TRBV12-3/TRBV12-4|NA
CASSLSRGPHYGYTF
TGTGCCAGCAGTTTATCGAGGGGACCACATTATGGCTACACCTTC
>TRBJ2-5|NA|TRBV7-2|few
CASSARGGGETQYF
TGTGCCAGCAGCGCAAGGGGTGGCGGAGAGACCCAGTACTTC
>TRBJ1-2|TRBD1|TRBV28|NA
CASSLTGEFYGYTF
TGTGCCAGCAGTTTGACAGGGGAATTTTATGGCTACACCTTC
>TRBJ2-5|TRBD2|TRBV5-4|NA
CASNNLGGETQYF
TGTGCCAGCAACAACCTGGGGGGGGAGACCCAGTACTTC
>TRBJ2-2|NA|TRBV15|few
CATSRIRAGTGELFF
TGTGCCACCAGCAGGATACGGGCGGGGACCGGGGAGCTGTTTTTT
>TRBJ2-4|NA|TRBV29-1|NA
CSVLETGFKGDIQYF
TGCAGCGTCCTCGAGACAGGTTTTAAGGGAGACATTCAGTACTTC
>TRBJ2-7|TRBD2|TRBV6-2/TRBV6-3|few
CASRAGSIGYEQYF
TGTGCCAGCAGAGCGGGATCTATCGGGTACGAGCAGTACTTC
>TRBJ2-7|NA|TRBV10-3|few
CAIRATLGVDEQYF
TGTGCCATCAGGGCGACTTTGGGGGTCGACGAGCAGTACTTC
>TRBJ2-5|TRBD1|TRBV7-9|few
CASSPLVGGEETQYF
TGTGCCAGCAGCCCCCTTGTAGGGGGCGAAGAGACCCAGTACTTC
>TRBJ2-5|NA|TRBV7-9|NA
CASSLGRPGSETQYF
TGTGCCAGCAGCTTAGGGCGCCCAGGGAGCGAGACCCAGTACTTC
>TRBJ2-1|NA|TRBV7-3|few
CASSEGSGYEQFF
TGTGCCAGCAGCGAAGGCTCGGGGTATGAGCAGTTCTTC
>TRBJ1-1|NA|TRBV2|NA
CASMGPKNEYEAFF
TGTGCCAGCATGGGACCGAAGAATGAGTATGAAGCTTTCTTT
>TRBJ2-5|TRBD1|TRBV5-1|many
CASSLYGTEETQYF
TGCGCCAGCAGCTTGTACGGGACAGAAGAGACCCAGTACTTC
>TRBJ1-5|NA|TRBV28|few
CASSFAGQYSNQPQHF
TGTGCCAGCAGTTTTGCCGGGCAGTATAGCAATCAGCCCCAGCATTTT
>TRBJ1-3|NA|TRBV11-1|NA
CASSLRWGSGNTIYF
TGTGCCAGCAGCTTACGATGGGGTTCTGGAAACACCATATATTTT
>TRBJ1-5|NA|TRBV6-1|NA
CASSGVDSNQPQHF
TGTGCCAGCAGTGGTGTTGATAGCAATCAGCCCCAGCATTTT